These 32 T cell receptor beta chains share one sample of origin, sequenced in a study of post-analysis software for immune sequencing data (dated by TCRdb to about 2015). Summary of the overall study and its limitations: Patients showed significantly higher frequencies than controls for several TRBV segments, among them TRBV5-6, TRBV5-1 and TRBV20-1.

The library was made by PCR. Instrument used: Illumina HiSeq 2500. To reduce PCR and sequencing biases, unique molecular identifiers were incorporated into the TCR beta cDNA libraries. The raw public reads went through TCRdb reprocessing: fastp at Q25, MiXCR clone calling, in-frame beta chains kept. All rows with the same CDR3 protein become a single entry with the most common DNA and genes. The sample has fewer than 850,000 distinct CDR3 sequences on record, about half of them singletons. The ten largest account for 4.9% of the sample. The antigens of these receptors remain unknown. The sample was blood. The receptor source for this set is a girl aged 5 to 17 with multiple sclerosis.

A few counts support this clonotype. In nucleotides, the CDR3 is TGCGCCAGCAGCTTAGGGACTAGCCGGACCAATGAGCAGTTCTTC. As protein: CASSLGTSRTNEQFF. This sequence joins TRBV5-1 and TRBJ2-1; 9 bases align to TRBD2. The CDR3 totals 15 residues. Unmatched junction bases numbered 6, after V lost 2 bases and J lost 6 bases. Germline V gene lookup returns CDR1 SGHRS and CDR2 YFSETQ. The full variable domain, completed using reference TRBV5-1 and TRBJ2-1, is KAGVTQTPRYLIKTRGQQVTLSCSPISGHRSVSWYQQTPGQGLQFLFEYFSETQRNKGNFPGRFSGRQFSNSRSEMNVSTLELGDSALYLCASSLGTSRTNEQFFGPGTRLTVL.

In its sample, this clonotype was seen a few times. The CDR3 nucleotides are TGTGCCAGCAGCTTAGGGGGACTCCCGCACGAGCAGTACTTC. Translating gives CASSLGGLPHEQYF. The chain recombines TRBV7-3 with TRBJ2-7; D possibly corresponds to TRBD2 (6 bases). CDR1 is SGHTA and CDR2 is FQGTGA in the germline V gene. V lost 2 bases to trimming and J lost 5 bases, with 13 bases between them. CDR3 length equals 14 residues.

The chain has TRBV7-3 and TRBJ2-3; perhaps D is TRBD1 or TRBD2 (5 bases each). The germline V gene has CDR1 SGHTA and CDR2 FQGTGA. Trimming removed 5 bases at V and 7 bases at J, with 13 bases between. The CDR3 is 13 residues long. CDR3 sequence reads: CASSPDGAYTQYF. CDR3 bases: TGTGCCAGCAGCCCAGACGGGGCTTATACGCAGTATTTT.

This chain connects TRBV20-1 to TRBJ2-5; D gene uncertain. V was cut by 8 bases and J by 5 bases, with 18 bases left in between. The CDR3 covers 13 residues. The germline gives CDR1 DFQATT, CDR2 SNEGSKA (reference sequence). CDR3 amino acids: CSTSGPLGETQYF. In nucleotides, the CDR3 is TGCAGTACTTCTGGGCCTCTGGGGGAGACCCAGTACTTC.

This clonotype was picked up one time. The V call is TRBV19, the J call TRBJ1-5, with no clear D. V shed 8 bases and J shed 4 bases, with 6 bases lying between them. The CDR3 has 11 residues. Germline CDR1 is LNHDA and CDR2 is SQIVND (reference sequence). CDR3 DNA: TGTGCCAGTGGGATTAATCAGCCCCAGCATTTT. Protein: CASGINQPQHF.

In DNA, the CDR3 is TGTGCCAGCGGTTCGGTGGACTATGGCTACACCTTC. Translating it yields CASGSVDYGYTF. The V call is TRBV27, the J call TRBJ1-2; no firm D call. Germline V gives CDR1 MNHEY, CDR2 SMNVEV (reference sequence). Trimming removed 8 bases at V and 3 bases at J, with 10 bases between. The CDR3 extends over 12 amino acids.

About this clonotype: A read error may produce the germline difference seen at one junction end. This chain uses TRBV24-1 with TRBJ2-3; D is undetermined. The CDR3 runs to 14 residues. From germline, CDR1 is KGHDR and CDR2 SFDVKD. For the CDR3, the DNA is TGTGTCACCAGTGATTCCCGGACCGCAGATACGCAGTATTTT. Translation: CVTSDSRTADTQYF.

The chain uses TRBV30 and TRBJ2-1; 9 nucleotides align to TRBD2. Trimming at V came to 4 bases and at J to 0 bases, leaving 4 bases not matched to a gene. The V gene's germline CDR1 is GTSNPN and CDR2 SVGIG (reference sequence). The CDR3 loop spans 15 amino acids. The CDR3 region has the DNA TGTGCCTGGACCTCGGGACTAGCCTCCTACAATGAGCAGTTCTTC. Translating it yields CAWTSGLASYNEQFF.

A remark on this clonotype: A read error is possible here, since a much larger clone lies one base away. The chain employs TRBV4-1 and TRBJ2-1; 12 positions agree with TRBD2. V shed 0 bases and J 5 bases; nucleotides not matched to a gene: 2. The CDR3 extends over 16 amino acids. Germline loops: CDR1 MGHRA, CDR2 YSYEKL. The CDR3 reads CASSQDGTSGHNEQFF. CDR3 DNA sequence: TGCGCCAGCAGCCAAGATGGGACTAGCGGGCACAATGAGCAGTTCTTC.

This chain uses TRBV4-2 with TRBJ2-5; D may be TRBD1 or TRBD2 (5 bases each). The J call is doubtful: the DNA matches TRBJ2-7 better. The CDR3 totals 16 residues. The germline gives CDR1 LGHNA, CDR2 YNFKEQ. This CDR3 reads CASSQAGTHSNYEQYF. The CDR3 DNA sequence: TGTGCCAGCAGCCAAGCGGGGACCCACTCAAACTACGAGCAGTACTTC.

The chain employs TRBV4-1 and TRBJ2-1; 9 nucleotides match TRBD2. The CDR3 extends over 16 amino acids. The germline V gene has CDR1 MGHRA and CDR2 YSYEKL. V shed 0 bases and J 3 bases; nucleotides not matched to a gene: 3. CDR3 sequence reads: CASSQDGLAIYNEQFF. The CDR3 DNA is TGCGCCAGCAGCCAAGACGGACTAGCGATCTACAATGAGCAGTTCTTC.

This clonotype occurred a few times. The V call is TRBV7-6, the J call TRBJ2-5; D is undetermined. Germline CDR1 reads SGHVS; CDR2 reads FNYEAQ. The CDR3 runs 15 residues. V dropped 6 bases and J dropped 0 bases, with 14 bases sitting between them. For the CDR3, the DNA is TGTGCCAGCAGATACACTTCGACGGACCAAGAGACCCAGTACTTC. It specifies CASRYTSTDQETQYF. The full variable domain, with the rest looked up from reference TRBV7-6 and TRBJ2-5, is GAGVSQSPRYKVTKRGQDVALRCDPISGHVSLYWYRQALGQGPEFLTYFNYEAQQDKSGLPNDRFSAERPEGSISTLTIQRTEQRDSAMYRCASRYTSTDQETQYFGPGTRLLVL.

This clonotype was observed a single time. The chain combines TRBV20-1 with TRBJ2-7; no reliable D call. The CDR3 covers 10 residues. The V gene's germline CDR1 is DFQATT and CDR2 SNEGSKA (reference sequence). V lost 7 bases to trimming and J lost 5 bases, with 9 bases between them. The CDR3 region has the DNA TGCAGTGTTTTTGGGAACGAGCAGTACTTC. It specifies CSVFGNEQYF.

This chain joins TRBV13 and TRBJ2-7; no reliable D call. Looked up from germline, CDR1 is PRHDT and CDR2 is FYEKMQ (reference sequence). V was shortened by 1 base and J by 6 bases, with 10 bases between the two germline ends. The CDR3 extends over 13 amino acids. CDR3 residues: CASSLVLNGEQYF. In nucleotides, the CDR3 is TGTGCCAGCAGCTTAGTACTTAACGGCGAGCAGTACTTC.

This clonotype is a singleton in its sample. This chain joins TRBV28 and TRBJ2-6, with 10 bases identical to TRBD1. The CDR3 spans 19 residues. V shed 5 bases and J 4 bases; nucleotides not matched to a gene: 14. Germline V gives CDR1 MDHEN, CDR2 SYDVKM. The CDR3 DNA reads as TGTGCCAGCAGTCAGACGACAGGGGGCGCGCCCTCCGGGGCCAACGTCCTGACTTTC. This codes for CASSQTTGGAPSGANVLTF.

The chain joins TRBV4-3 to TRBJ1-1; D is perhaps TRBD1 (6 bases). Trimming removed 4 bases from V and 0 bases from J, with 12 bases in between. The CDR3 runs to 15 residues. The germline CDR1 and CDR2 sequences are LGHNA and YSLEER. CDR3 bases: TGCGCCAGCAGCCCCGGACAGATGATGAACACTGAAGCTTTCTTT. Translating it yields CASSPGQMMNTEAFF.

The chain employs TRBV20-1 and TRBJ2-1; no definite D call. V was cut by 6 bases and J by 0 bases, with 12 bases left in between. Germline lookup yields CDR1 DFQATT and CDR2 SNEGSKA (reference sequence). The CDR3 is made up of 14 amino acids. CDR3 bases: TGCAGTGCGCCAGGAATGAGCTCCTACAATGAGCAGTTCTTC. This codes for CSAPGMSSYNEQFF.

The chain couples TRBV6-1 to TRBJ2-1, with a tentative D call TRBD2 (6 bases). CDR1 and CDR2 (germline): MNHNS, SASEGT. CDR3 length: 16 residues. The V and J ends lost 4 bases and 9 bases respectively, with 22 bases between them. The CDR3 spells CASSGGWASAGSEQFF. For the CDR3, the DNA is TGTGCCAGCAGTGGGGGTTGGGCTAGCGCGGGAAGTGAGCAGTTCTTC.

In this sample, this clonotype turned up a few times. This rearrangement joins TRBV27 to TRBJ2-3; a weak D match, TRBD1 (6 bases). The V end was cut by 11 bases, the J end by 3 bases, with 21 bases between. Germline-derived CDR1 and CDR2 are MNHEY and SMNVEV (reference sequence). CDR3 size: 15 residues. The chain's CDR3 is CASKRARRGTDTQYF. As DNA, the CDR3 is TGTGCCTCAAAGAGGGCGAGAAGGGGGACAGATACGCAGTATTTT.

The chain combines TRBV12-3 or TRBV12-4 with TRBJ1-2; tentative D call: TRBD1 (5 bases). The length of the CDR3 is 13 residues. Trimming pared 6 bases from V and 4 bases from J, leaving 12 bases between. As DNA, the CDR3 is TGTGCCAGCAGCCACCGGGACCGCTATGGCTACACCTTC. This sequence encodes CASSHRDRYGYTF.

This clonotype has just a few counts. The V gene is TRBV28, the J gene TRBJ2-3; D may correspond to TRBD1 or TRBD2 (5 bases each). The germline V gene encodes CDR1 MDHEN and CDR2 SYDVKM. CDR3 size: 16 residues. Trimming took off 5 bases at V and 0 bases at J, with 15 bases between the two ends. CDR3 coding DNA: TGTGCCAGCAGTATCGGGACCCCGACTAGCACAGATACGCAGTATTTT. Encoded protein: CASSIGTPTSTDTQYF.

This chain uses TRBV6-5 with TRBJ2-7, with 10 bases matching TRBD2. The CDR3 consists of 15 residues. Looked up from germline, CDR1 is MNHEY and CDR2 is SVGAGI. Losses at the gene ends were 2 bases for V and 4 bases for J; bases not matched to a gene: 5. The CDR3 sequence is CASSYRTSGTYEQYF. The CDR3 bases are TGTGCCAGCAGTTACCGGACTAGCGGAACGTACGAGCAGTACTTC.

This chain connects TRBV12-3 or TRBV12-4 to TRBJ2-7, with D possibly called TRBD1 or TRBD2 (5 bases each). CDR3 length: 13 residues. V gave up 3 bases and J gave up 3 bases, with 9 bases separating them. In DNA form, the CDR3 reads TGTGCCAGCAGTTTTGGGACGTTCTACGAGCAGTACTTC. This encodes CASSFGTFYEQYF.

A word on this clonotype: The junction departs from the called germline gene at one end, perhaps through a read error. V usage is TRBV24-1 and J usage is TRBJ2-1; TRBD2 agrees at 9 bases. CDR1 is KGHDR, CDR2 SFDVKD, per germline. This CDR3 has 16 amino acids. The CDR3 sequence: CATSNLAGGPGNEQFF. The CDR3 coding sequence is TGTGCCACCAGTAATTTGGCGGGAGGGCCGGGAAATGAGCAGTTCTTC.

V gene TRBV24-1 combines with J gene TRBJ2-1, with TRBD2 identical over 9 bases. V shed 9 bases and J 5 bases; nucleotides not matched to a gene: 19. Per germline, CDR1 KGHDR and CDR2 SFDVKD. The CDR3 is 18 amino acids. In DNA, the CDR3 is TGTGCCACCGGTAACCCAAGCCCAGCTAGCGGGACCGACAATGAGCAGTTCTTC. Translating gives CATGNPSPASGTDNEQFF.

The chain has TRBV4-1 and TRBJ2-1; no clear D gene. The ends were cut back, 4 bases at V and 3 bases at J, with 10 bases in the middle. This CDR3 contains 14 residues. The germline CDR1 and CDR2 sequences are MGHRA and YSYEKL. As DNA, the CDR3 is TGCGCCAGCAGCCTACACCCACTCTACAATGAGCAGTTCTTC. As protein: CASSLHPLYNEQFF.

This clonotype was seen a handful of times. V is TRBV20-1 and J is TRBJ2-1, with TRBD2 matching over 10 bases. Germline V gives CDR1 DFQATT, CDR2 SNEGSKA (reference sequence). The CDR3 length is 14 residues. Unmatched junction bases numbered 2, after V lost 3 bases and J lost 3 bases. The CDR3 DNA follows: TGCAGTGCTAGTTCTAGCGGGGGCTACAATGAGCAGTTCTTC. Its translation: CSASSSGGYNEQFF.

The chain joins TRBV2 to TRBJ2-5, with 7 bases that match TRBD1. The ends lost 6 bases at V and 1 base at J; junction bases unmatched: 8. Per germline, CDR1 SNHLY and CDR2 FYNNEI. The CDR3 loop spans 15 amino acids. The CDR3 is CASRVTGVGQETQYF. In nucleotides, the CDR3 is TGTGCCAGCAGAGTCACAGGGGTCGGCCAAGAGACCCAGTACTTC.

J is TRBJ2-1 and V is TRBV20-1; 8 bases line up with TRBD2. V gave up 1 base and J gave up 13 bases; unmatched junction bases: 12. This CDR3 spans 14 amino acids. Per the germline V gene, CDR1 is DFQATT and CDR2 is SNEGSKA (reference sequence). The DNA of the CDR3 is TGCAGTGCTAGAGGCCCCCGGCAGCGGGAGAGACAGTTCTTC. Residues: CSARGPRQRERQFF.

The genes are TRBV20-1 and TRBJ1-6; D is possibly TRBD1 (5 bases). From germline, CDR1 is DFQATT and CDR2 SNEGSKA (reference sequence). The V end lost 3 bases, the J end lost 10 bases, and 10 bases lay between the germline ends. This CDR3 spans 12 amino acids. In DNA, the CDR3 is TGCAGTGCTAGGGGAGGGGAATCACCCCTCCACTTT. Its translation: CSARGGESPLHF.

The chain couples TRBV7-9 to TRBJ1-5; maybe TRBD1 (5 bases). The germline CDR1 and CDR2 sequences are SEHNR and FQNEAQ (reference sequence). V lost 1 base to trimming and J lost 4 bases, with 11 bases between them. The CDR3 runs to 15 residues. CDR3 bases: TGTGCCAGCAGCTTAGGGGATACAGGTAATCAGCCCCAGCATTTT. Protein sequence: CASSLGDTGNQPQHF.

This clonotype has only one observation. V usage is TRBV2 and J usage is TRBJ2-7; D is possibly TRBD1 (5 bases). Germline CDR1 reads SNHLY; CDR2 reads FYNNEI. V lost 4 bases and J lost 5, with 15 bases in between. The CDR3 loop spans 14 amino acids. CDR3 bases: TGTGCCAGCAGTGGGCCAGGGAAAGAAAACGAGCAGTACTTC. This codes for CASSGPGKENEQYF.